This entry features one T cell receptor (beta chain) sequence. Its antigen is not yet known. Base qualities were left out, and no much larger clone turns up one base away. There are 13 amino acids in the CDR3, from cysteine to phenylalanine inclusive. Solely the CDR3 DNA is kept, with 39 bases framed from the first base. The germline V gene gives CDR1 as SQVTM and CDR2 as ANQGSEA. V is clipped by 6 bases and J by 1 base, and the sequence between their germline boundaries is 10 bases long. The data originate from a study of cytomegalovirus exposure and HLA in healthy donors (dated by TCRdb to 2016 to 2017). About the study as a whole: According to an earlier analysis of several hundred of the donors, 150 million to 200 million T cells yielded some 110 million unique TCR beta sequences and 276 Gb of sequence data. Approximately 300 gigabases of sequencing data and 70 million to 100 million unique TCR sequences made up an early release that covered several hundred HLA-typed donors. Among the roughly 370 genotyped donors, around 81% belonged to the genetic ancestry cluster associated with self-reported Caucasian donors. The study aimed to test whether cataloging public T cell receptors could reveal signatures of past pathogen exposure. The study profiled the T cell repertoires of around 700 subjects by immunosequencing and related them to cytomegalovirus serostatus. Besides the first cohort of roughly 660 subjects, a separate validation cohort made up of about 120 different subjects was used. To predict cytomegalovirus infection status, the study combined high-throughput TCR immunosequencing, statistical association of individual TCRs with disease status, and machine learning. A later analysis re-analyzed previously published TCR beta repertoires from several hundred donors and added high-resolution HLA genotyping to study TCR occurrence patterns. The later analysis used no new phenotypic data to find candidate immune exposures, relying instead on TCR beta sequences and their occurrence across donors. To decide whether each TCR beta V gene segment behaved as functional or pseudogenic, an earlier analysis of some 600 of the donors relied on high-throughput TCR beta sequencing. Donor age, sex, ethnicity and CMV serostatus were compiled alongside the repertoire data. Genome-wide SNP genotypes for about three fifths of the roughly 670 donors were used in a later genetic analysis, which treated that subset as a discovery cohort. All discovery cohort repertoires had been generated on a single sequencing platform. HLA typing covered class I and class II loci at four-digit resolution. The number of donors typed differed by locus, with roughly 629-640 for A, B, C, DRB1 and DQB1, more than 500 for DQA1, about 610 for DPA1, and some 470 for DPB1. Because of strong linkage in the cohort, a handful of DR-DQ haplotypes were treated as single units for association and clustering. Among under 450 genotyped donors of the cohort, an average of about 240,000 unique TCR beta nucleotide sequences were sequenced per donor, roughly 20% of them non-productive. Overall study outcomes, separate from this receptor: Strong co-occurrence of HLA alleles, especially DR and DQ, made assigning TCR associations to individual alleles difficult. The only immune exposure information available for the cohort was CMV serostatus. A group of highly shared sequence variants was considered likely to be a technical artifact of the sequencing pipeline. Across donors, most TCR sequences were observed very rarely, whereas some public TCRs were present in many individuals. The classifier was reported to diagnose cytomegalovirus status with high specificity and sensitivity in both the original cohort and the validation cohort. According to a later analysis, TCR association rates differed among HLA loci, with DRB1 alleles showing the most associated TCRs and HLA-C alleles showing the fewest. Compared with the roughly 710-donor mean, donors in an Asian-associated ancestry cluster had fewer N-insertions in productive TCRs, according to a later genetic analysis. A later analysis found that most CMV-associated TCR beta chains appeared HLA-restricted, with HLA associations seemingly driven largely by CMV exposure. This cohort had only TCR beta chains sequenced, and the lack of alpha or paired-chain data limited which features could be detected. The study gave a list of more than 150 TCR beta chains associated with cytomegalovirus. Roughly uniform sequencing depth across donors was assumed in presence/absence analyses, although this assumption may not hold. A further reported finding was that TCR beta sequences accurately predicted the HLA-A and HLA-B alleles for most subjects in the first cohort. Several of the top co-occurrence clusters appeared to be linked to parvovirus B19, influenza, CMV and Epstein-Barr virus, according to a later analysis. Correlated functional status among segregating V segments might be attributable to linkage disequilibrium, but an unknown experimental factor could not be ruled out. In a later analysis, over 15,000 TCR beta sequences were associated with specific HLA alleles at a false discovery rate of 0.05. Compared with equally common non-associated chains, HLA-associated TCR beta chains in a later analysis were more clonally expanded and had lower generation probabilities. About 15 rarely observed V segments, including chromosome 9 orphons, were excluded from the earlier analysis of 550 to 700 of the donors because counts were too low. Because HLA typing was unavailable for some donors at each locus, only the typed subset was used in association tests. An earlier analysis of 450 to 750 of the donors showed that most TCR beta V segments appeared in productive rearrangements either about 87% or about 30% of the time, which broadly matched IMGT annotations. Some IMGT-functional V segments, including TRBV6-2 and TRBV6-3, could not be told apart with the 87-base-pair reads, so those segments were excluded. In vitro tests confirmed that a few of the cytomegalovirus-associated TCR beta chains recognize cytomegalovirus antigens. It was suggested by the authors that the approach could potentially be generalized to other disease states and immunological phenotypes. A later genetic analysis associated a missense DCLRE1C variant with V-gene and J-gene trimming of TCR beta chains, and an independent cohort replicated the association.

In total, fewer than 750 healthy bone marrow donors made up the cohort. At the time of sampling, every cohort member was nominally healthy, though immune exposures that went unrecorded were likely present. Of the approximately 700 cohort members, approximately 290 had a positive CMV serostatus and about 400 had a negative one, while no CMV serostatus was recorded for the donor. A peripheral blood sample was provided by each donor, and peripheral blood mononuclear cells were used for TCR beta sequencing. Genomic DNA was extracted from the blood cell samples with the Qiagen DNeasy Blood Extraction Kit. The library was produced with the immunoSEQ multiplex PCR assay. A mixture of 60 forward primers for TCR Vbeta segments and 13 reverse primers for TCR Jbeta segments was used in the multiplex PCR. The CDR3 region of rearranged TCR beta genes was amplified from genomic DNA by a multiplex PCR assay. The amplified TCR beta libraries were sequenced on the Illumina HiSeq System as 87-base-pair reads. Processing in the source paper ran as follows. A later analysis tallied about 77 million unique TCR beta chains across the 700 or so repertoires, and approximately 9.9 million of those chains were shared by two or more donors. To remove PCR and sequencing errors, raw reads were error-corrected and collapsed into unique sequences using a nearest-neighbor algorithm that merged closely related sequences. To assign V, D and J gene segments, CDR3 sequences were aligned to IMGT reference sequences. For a sequence to be retained, at least a six-nucleotide match to both a V gene segment and a J gene segment was required. A rearrangement was called productive if the CDR3 had no stop codons and remained in frame with V and J, and every other rearrangement was called non-productive. Following IMGT convention, CDR3 was defined as the stretch from the second conserved V-encoded cysteine up to the conserved J-encoded phenylalanine. The earlier analysis of roughly 590 of the donors excluded sequences that lacked an unambiguous match to a single V gene segment. An earlier analysis of roughly 590 of the donors called V segments functional above 56.7% productive rearrangements and segregating when the between-donor standard deviation exceeded 5%. To diagnose cytomegalovirus status from the catalog of TCR beta chain sequences, a statistical classification framework was built. In a later analysis, V and J genes were assigned by comparing TCR nucleotide sequences against IMGT/GENE-DB human TR gene sequences. A later analysis assigned CDR3 sequences and most-parsimonious VDJ recombination scenarios with the TCRdist pipeline. In a later analysis, every TCR beta chain was defined by the combination of its CDR3 amino acid sequence and its V-gene family, and reads without a unique V-gene family were dropped. To address suspected cross-contamination and a sequencing artifact, a later analysis removed approximately 600 highly shared, low-generation-probability nucleotide sequences. A later analysis calculated a clonal expansion index for each public chain from normalized within-repertoire ranks of inferred template counts. A later analysis computed generation probabilities with a VDJ recombination model fitted to out-of-frame rearrangements, and checked the results against IGoR. In a later analysis, hypergeometric tests were used to score TCR-TCR, TCR-HLA and TCR-CMV co-occurrence, with a repertoire-size bias correction applied to TCR pairs. In a later analysis, false discovery rates were estimated by permuting HLA or CMV assignments 20 times. In a later analysis, co-occurring TCRs were grouped using DBSCAN, with TCRdist sequence similarity added in when clustering inside HLA-allele-positive subsets. Repertoires with fewer than 30,000 or more than 120,000 public chains, plus five repertoires with anomalous nucleotide sharing, were excluded from co-occurrence clustering. In TCRdb, the immuneACCESS table is reduced to in-frame sequences with V and J assigned. These tables do not hold every clone; where another copy was compared, an unresolved V gene accounts for under half, and the others remain unexplained. From that table come the V and J calls and clone size; the DNA was used to work out D and trimming. For this sample there are 200,000 or so clones; over 65% appear just once. The top ten constitute 1% to 1.5% of the sample.

What was sequenced was PBMCs. This sequence was found in a human donor in good health. The chain is made from TRBV29-1 and TRBJ2-1; the best D guess is TRBD2, with 5 bases matching. The CDR3 has the sequence CSVRGASYNEQFF. The bases read TGCAGCGTCCGGGGAGCGTCCTACAATGAGCAGTTCTTC.